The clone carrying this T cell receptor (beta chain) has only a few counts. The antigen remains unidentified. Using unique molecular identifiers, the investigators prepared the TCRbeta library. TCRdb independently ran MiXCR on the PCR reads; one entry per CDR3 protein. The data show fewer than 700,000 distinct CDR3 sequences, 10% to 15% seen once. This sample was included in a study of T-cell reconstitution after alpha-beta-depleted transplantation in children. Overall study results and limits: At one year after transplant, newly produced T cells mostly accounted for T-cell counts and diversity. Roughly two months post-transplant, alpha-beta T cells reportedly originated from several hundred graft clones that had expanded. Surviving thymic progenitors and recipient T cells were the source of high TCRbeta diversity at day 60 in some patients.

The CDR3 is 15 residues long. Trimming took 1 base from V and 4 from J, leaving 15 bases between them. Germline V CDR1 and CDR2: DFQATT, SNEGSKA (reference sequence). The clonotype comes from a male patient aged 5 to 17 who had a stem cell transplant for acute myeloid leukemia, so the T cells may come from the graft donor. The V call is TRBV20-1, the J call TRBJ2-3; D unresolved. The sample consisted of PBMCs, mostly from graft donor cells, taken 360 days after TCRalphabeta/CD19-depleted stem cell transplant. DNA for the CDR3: TGCAGTGCTAGAGGCACCTTAAGTCAGGCAGATACGCAGTATTTT. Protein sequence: CSARGTLSQADTQYF.